One sample yielded the 20 T cell receptor beta chains listed below, sequenced in a study of CD8+ T cells in alopecia areata. Extracted RNA was reverse transcribed into cDNA, the sequencing template. Sequenced by immunoSEQ multiplex PCR; TCRdb stores in-frame clones only, minus some. The repertoire consists of roughly 230,000 clones, with roughly 44% occurring once and the leading ten covering around 2.8%. The sample's treatment: oral pan-JAK inhibitor, 5-10 mg twice daily. The sequenced sample was CD4+ T cells sorted from blood, obtained at approximately week 36, from a patient treated with tofacitinib. The receptors originated from a human donor with alopecia areata.

This clone showed up many times. The chain is built from TRBV2 and TRBJ2-1, with 7 bases identical to TRBD2. The CDR3 has 15 amino acids. The J segment lost 10 bases and the V segment lost 7 bases, leaving 16 bases of the junction unmatched. Germline V gene lookup returns CDR1 SNHLY and CDR2 FYNNEI. CDR3 DNA sequence: TGTGCCAGCATGAGGGCTAGCGGACGAGTAGGGGAGCAGTTCTTC. Protein product: CASMRASGRVGEQFF.

The chain joins TRBV2 to TRBJ2-2; D might be TRBD1 (6 bases). The germline CDR1 and CDR2 sequences are SNHLY and FYNNEI. The V end lost 7 bases, the J end lost 6 bases, and 12 bases lay between the germline ends. The CDR3 is 13 amino acids. CDR3 protein: CASNYRESGELFF. The CDR3 bases are TGTGCCAGCAATTACAGGGAATCCGGGGAGCTGTTTTTT. Together with reference TRBV2 and TRBJ2-2, the CDR3 gives the full variable domain: EPEVTQTPSHQVTQMGQEVILRCVPISNHLYFYWYRQILGQKVEFLVSFYNNEISEKSEIFDDQFSVERPDGSNFTLKIRSTKLEDSAMYFCASNYRESGELFFGEGSRLTVL.

The V call is TRBV6-5, the J call TRBJ2-5; no clear D gene. This CDR3 region has 13 residues. Trimming cost V 5 bases and J 6 bases, with 13 bases left between them. Germline V CDR1 and CDR2: MNHEY, SVGAGI. The CDR3 DNA reads TGTGCCAGCAGTCCGCCGAGCGAGAAGACCCAGTACTTC. It codes for CASSPPSEKTQYF.

This chain connects TRBV4-1 to TRBJ2-3; 11 nucleotides agree with TRBD1. This CDR3 contains 15 residues. The V gene's germline CDR1 is MGHRA and CDR2 YSYEKL. V shed 3 bases, J shed 5 bases, and the junction held 4 bases outside the gene matches. The CDR3 DNA sequence: TGCGCCAGCAGCCAGAGGACAGGGGGCAGAGATACGCAGTATTTT. Translated: CASSQRTGGRDTQYF.

The chain recombines TRBV27 with TRBJ1-5; TRBD1 might be the D (5 bases). Germline-derived CDR1 and CDR2 are MNHEY and SMNVEV (reference sequence). V was clipped by 2 bases and J by 6 bases, with 14 bases between them. This CDR3 region has 15 residues. The CDR3, as DNA: TGTGCCAGCAGTTTAGGGGCAGCCCGGGGTCAGCCCCAGCATTTT. As protein: CASSLGAARGQPQHF.

The CDR3 DNA follows: TGTGCCTGGTGGGACAGGGGGCGAGGCTATGGCTACACCTTC. It codes for CAWWDRGRGYGYTF. The chain recombines TRBV30 with TRBJ1-2; 12 positions match TRBD1. V lost 5 bases to trimming and J lost 4 bases; unmatched junction nucleotides: 5. In germline, CDR1 is GTSNPN, CDR2 SVGIG (reference sequence). CDR3 size: 14 residues. The full variable domain, in which reference TRBV30 and TRBJ1-2 provide the parts outside the CDR3, is SQTIHQWPATLVQPVGSPLSLECTVEGTSNPNLYWYRQAAGRGLQLLFYSVGIGQISSEVPQNLSASRPQDRQFILSSKKLLLSDSGFYLCAWWDRGRGYGYTFGSGTRLTVV.

The chain recombines TRBV27 with TRBJ2-7, with D possibly matching TRBD1 (6 bases). The CDR3 totals 12 residues. The ends were cut back, 5 bases at V and 10 bases at J, with 15 bases in the middle. Germline-derived CDR1 and CDR2 are MNHEY and SMNVEV (reference sequence). CDR3 bases: TGTGCCAGCAGTGGGGTCACAGGGAGCCAGTACTTC. This sequence encodes CASSGVTGSQYF.

In its sample, this clone was seen many times. The V and J genes are TRBV2 and TRBJ2-5; 8 bases are shared with TRBD2. The CDR3 contains 13 residues. Germline-derived CDR1 and CDR2 are SNHLY and FYNNEI. The V and J ends lost 8 bases and 5 bases, in that order; junction bases with no gene match: 7. As DNA, the CDR3 is TGTGCCAGCCTAGAGCGGGAGAGGGAGACCCAGTACTTC. This codes for CASLERERETQYF.

J is TRBJ1-2 and V is TRBV5-4; no clear D gene. CDR3 size: 16 residues. The germline V gene has CDR1 SGHNT and CDR2 YYREEE (reference sequence). Trimming stripped 4 bases from V and 6 bases from J, with 22 bases between. CDR3 loop: CASSAGDRRTTHGYTF. The CDR3 DNA is TGTGCCAGCAGCGCCGGGGATCGCCGGACCACACATGGCTACACCTTC.

This clone came up a few times. The chain combines TRBV15 with TRBJ1-2, with D possibly matching TRBD1 (6 bases). V lost 0 bases to trimming and J lost 8 bases, with 16 bases between them. CDR1 LNHNV and CDR2 YYDKDF come from the germline V gene (reference sequence). The length of the CDR3 is 15 residues. CDR3 protein: CATSRDNRETWGYTF. The DNA of the CDR3 is TGTGCCACCAGCAGAGATAACAGGGAAACATGGGGCTACACCTTC.

This chain connects TRBV14 to TRBJ1-2; TRBD1 is a possible D gene (5 bases). The germline V gene encodes CDR1 SGHDN and CDR2 FVKESK. The CDR3 sequence is 12 residues long. V gave up 6 bases and J gave up 5 bases, with 10 bases separating them. The CDR3 nucleotides read TGTGCCAGCAGGGGGCCAGGGTATGGCTACACCTTC. Translating gives CASRGPGYGYTF.

This clone was seen more than once but under ten times. The chain has TRBV10-3 and TRBJ2-6, with TRBD2 as a possible D gene (6 bases). This CDR3 comprises 16 residues. The germline V gene has CDR1 ENHRY and CDR2 SYGVKD. The V end was cut by 7 bases, the J end by 1 base, with 14 bases between. CDR3 region: CAINGGTASGANVLTF. The CDR3 DNA sequence: TGTGCCATCAATGGTGGGACTGCTTCTGGGGCCAACGTCCTGACTTTC.

The chain joins TRBV7-8 to TRBJ1-5; D is unclear. CDR1 and CDR2 (germline): SGHVS, FQNEAQ. The CDR3 spans 13 residues. V lost 2 bases and J 6 bases, leaving 8 bases between the germline ends. The CDR3, as DNA: TGTGCCAGCAGCTTACTTGCTGGTCAGCCCCAGCATTTT. It yields the protein CASSLLAGQPQHF.

This clone was detected only a few times. The chain joins TRBV4-2 to TRBJ2-5; 7 bases fit TRBD2. J was trimmed by 2 bases and V by 4 bases; bases with no gene match: 4. Germline loops: CDR1 LGHNA, CDR2 YNFKEQ. The CDR3 sequence is 14 residues long. In nucleotides, the CDR3 is TGTGCCAGCAGCCCGGGGAGGGGACAAGAGACCCAGTACTTC. The encoded protein is CASSPGRGQETQYF.

V and J are TRBV9 and TRBJ2-1, with 7 nucleotides matching TRBD2. There are 13 residues in the CDR3. J lost 5 bases, V lost 4 bases, and 3 bases had no gene match. Germline CDR1 is SGDLS and CDR2 is YYNGEE. The CDR3, as DNA: TGTGCCAGCAGCCCGAGCGGGAACAATGAGCAGTTCTTC. Translation gives CASSPSGNNEQFF.

J is TRBJ1-4 and V is TRBV29-1; TRBD1 matches 10 bases. Looked up from germline, CDR1 is SQVTM and CDR2 is ANQGSEA. The CDR3 spans 13 residues. With V trimmed by 4 bases and J by 6 bases, 2 bases remained unmatched. CDR3: CSVAGQGDEKLFF. The CDR3 DNA reads as TGCAGCGTTGCTGGACAGGGGGATGAAAAACTGTTTTTT.

The chain employs TRBV6-5 and TRBJ2-1, with D perhaps TRBD1 (6 bases). The CDR3 extends over 14 amino acids. V was trimmed by 5 bases and J by 7 bases, leaving 15 bases between them. CDR1 and CDR2 (germline): MNHEY, SVGAGI. CDR3 coding DNA: TGTGCCAGCAGTCGCCACAGGGAGACGAATGAGCAGTTCTTC. It codes for CASSRHRETNEQFF.

The V call is TRBV29-1, the J call TRBJ2-3; either TRBD1 or TRBD2 may fit D (5 bases each). Trimming took 4 bases from V and 2 from J, leaving 25 bases between them. This CDR3 spans 18 amino acids. Germline-derived CDR1 and CDR2 are SQVTM and ANQGSEA. This CDR3 is CSVANSAWLRGYTDTQYF. In DNA, the CDR3 is TGCAGCGTTGCCAATAGCGCCTGGCTTAGGGGATACACAGATACGCAGTATTTT.

In its sample, this clone was seen once. The chain is built from TRBV7-2 and TRBJ1-5; the match to TRBD1 covers 9 bases. Trimming cost V 5 bases and J 7 bases; bases outside gene matches: 9. CDR3 length: 15 residues. The germline gives CDR1 SGHTA, CDR2 FQGNSA. CDR3 protein: CASSPPTGGIQPQHF. CDR3 DNA sequence: TGTGCCAGCAGCCCCCCTACAGGGGGCATCCAGCCCCAGCATTTT.

The chain employs TRBV19 and TRBJ1-5; 11 nucleotides line up with TRBD1. The V segment lost 6 bases and the J segment 6 bases; nucleotides outside the gene matches: 1. Germline lookup yields CDR1 LNHDA and CDR2 SQIVND (reference sequence). The CDR3 contains 13 residues. CDR3 region: CASRGQGAQPQHF. The CDR3 bases are TGTGCCAGTAGAGGACAGGGGGCTCAGCCCCAGCATTTT.